This T cell receptor beta chain was recorded in a study of graft-versus-host responses after intestinal transplantation. Looking at the study overall: Once they had received anti-thymocyte globulin induction, all recipients took tacrolimus and steroids for approximately three years.

Between the trimmed V and J ends, which lost 4 bases and 3 bases, there was a span of 19 bases. This CDR3 is built from 17 residues. Germline V CDR1 and CDR2: SNHLY, FYNNEI. Study-wide points: Recipient marrow showed GvH clones, some seen first in ileum or blood.

The method was immunoSEQ multiplex PCR; TCRdb's version includes in-frame clones alone and lacks a portion of them. The sample lists around 15,000 clones; around a third were seen once. With regard to this clone: A read error may explain this, as a much larger clone is one base away.

The authors plated roughly 200,000 CFSE-labeled responder cells with roughly 200,000 irradiated, violet-dye-labeled stimulator cells. After mixed lymphocyte reaction, dividing CD4+ and CD8+ responder T cells were sorted. The clonotype originates from a human patient who received an intestinal transplant. V and J are TRBV2 and TRBJ1-5; D might be TRBD1 (6 bases). The sequencing used alloreactive CD4+ T cells from a mixed lymphocyte reaction culture, collected before intestinal transplant. Regarding subset: CFSE-low proliferating T cells sorted from roughly six-day pre-transplant mixed lymphocyte reaction (GvH or HvG direction). The CDR3 reads CASSVVGGAIVNQPQHF. CDR3 bases: TGTGCCAGCAGTGTGGTCGGGGGGGCGATAGTCAATCAGCCCCAGCATTTT.